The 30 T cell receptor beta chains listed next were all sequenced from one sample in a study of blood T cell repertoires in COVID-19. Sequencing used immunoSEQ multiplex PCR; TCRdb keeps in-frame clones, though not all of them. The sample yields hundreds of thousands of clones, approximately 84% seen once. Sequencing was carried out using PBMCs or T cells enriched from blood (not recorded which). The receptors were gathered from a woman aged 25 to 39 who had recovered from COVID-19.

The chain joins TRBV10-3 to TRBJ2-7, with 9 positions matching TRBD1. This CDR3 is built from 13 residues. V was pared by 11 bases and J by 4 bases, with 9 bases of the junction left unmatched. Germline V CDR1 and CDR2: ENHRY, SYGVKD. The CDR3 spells CAGGGQGNYEQYF. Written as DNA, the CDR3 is TGTGCCGGCGGAGGACAGGGGAATTACGAGCAGTACTTC.

CDR3 nucleotides: TGTGCCAGCAGCCCCCTGGACAGGGACTCCTACGAGCAGTACTTC. Its translation is CASSPLDRDSYEQYF. This sequence joins TRBV14 and TRBJ2-7; TRBD1 agrees at 8 bases. The CDR3 is 15 residues long. The germline V gene has CDR1 SGHDN and CDR2 FVKESK. The trim removed 4 bases at V and 0 bases at J, leaving 5 bases unmatched.

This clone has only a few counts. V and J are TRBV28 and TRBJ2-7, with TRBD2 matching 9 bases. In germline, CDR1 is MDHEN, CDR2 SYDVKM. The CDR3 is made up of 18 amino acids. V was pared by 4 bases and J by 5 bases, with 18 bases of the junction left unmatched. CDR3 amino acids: CASSYPSVREGDRDEQYF. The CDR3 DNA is TGTGCCAGCAGTTACCCCTCTGTGCGGGAGGGGGATAGGGACGAGCAGTACTTC.

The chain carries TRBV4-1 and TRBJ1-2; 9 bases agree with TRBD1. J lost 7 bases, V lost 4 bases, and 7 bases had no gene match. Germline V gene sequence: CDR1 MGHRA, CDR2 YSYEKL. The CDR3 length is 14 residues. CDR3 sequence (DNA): TGCGCCAGCAGCCCAAGACAGGGGGTAACTGGCTACACCTTC. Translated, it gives CASSPRQGVTGYTF.

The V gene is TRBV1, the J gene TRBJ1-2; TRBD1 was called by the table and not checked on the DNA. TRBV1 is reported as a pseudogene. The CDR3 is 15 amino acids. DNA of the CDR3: TGCACCAGCAGCCCACCCCGACAGGATAACTATGGCTACACCTTC. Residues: CTSSPPRQDNYGYTF.

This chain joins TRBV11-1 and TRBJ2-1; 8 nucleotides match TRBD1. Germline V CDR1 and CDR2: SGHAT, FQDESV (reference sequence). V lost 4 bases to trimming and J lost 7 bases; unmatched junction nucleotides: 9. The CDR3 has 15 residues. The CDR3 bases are TGTGCCAGCAGCTCCGGGACAGGTGATTGGAATGAGCAGTTCTTC. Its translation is CASSSGTGDWNEQFF.

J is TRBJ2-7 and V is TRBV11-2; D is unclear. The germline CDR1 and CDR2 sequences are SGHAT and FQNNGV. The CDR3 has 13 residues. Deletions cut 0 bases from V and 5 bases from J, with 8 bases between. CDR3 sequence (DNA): TGTGCCAGCAGCTTAGACTCCTTTAACGAGCAGTACTTC. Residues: CASSLDSFNEQYF.

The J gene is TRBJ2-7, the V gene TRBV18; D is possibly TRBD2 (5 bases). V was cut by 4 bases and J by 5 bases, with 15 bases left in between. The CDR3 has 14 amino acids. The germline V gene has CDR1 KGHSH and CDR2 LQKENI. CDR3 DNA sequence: TGTGCCAGCTCACTACCAGGCCTCGGGGACGAGCAGTACTTC. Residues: CASSLPGLGDEQYF.

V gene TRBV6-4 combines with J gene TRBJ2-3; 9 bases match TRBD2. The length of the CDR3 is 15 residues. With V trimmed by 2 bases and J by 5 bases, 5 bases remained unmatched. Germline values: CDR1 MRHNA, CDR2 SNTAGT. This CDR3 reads CASSDGAGGQDTQYF. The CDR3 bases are TGTGCCAGCAGTGACGGGGCGGGGGGGCAAGATACGCAGTATTTT.

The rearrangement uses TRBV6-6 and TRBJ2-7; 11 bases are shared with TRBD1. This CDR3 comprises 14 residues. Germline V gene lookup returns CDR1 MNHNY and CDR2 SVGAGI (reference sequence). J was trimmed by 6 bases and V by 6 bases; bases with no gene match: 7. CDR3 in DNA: TGTGCCAGCAGACATCCCGGGACAGGGGGCGAGCAGTACTTC. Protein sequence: CASRHPGTGGEQYF.

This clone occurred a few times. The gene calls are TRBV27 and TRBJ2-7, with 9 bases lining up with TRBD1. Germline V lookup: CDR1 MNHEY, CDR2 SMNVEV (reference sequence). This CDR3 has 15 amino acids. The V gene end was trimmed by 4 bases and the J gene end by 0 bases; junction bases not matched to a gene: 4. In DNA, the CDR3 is TGTGCCAGCAGTTCGGGACAGGGCTTCTCCTACGAGCAGTACTTC. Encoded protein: CASSSGQGFSYEQYF.

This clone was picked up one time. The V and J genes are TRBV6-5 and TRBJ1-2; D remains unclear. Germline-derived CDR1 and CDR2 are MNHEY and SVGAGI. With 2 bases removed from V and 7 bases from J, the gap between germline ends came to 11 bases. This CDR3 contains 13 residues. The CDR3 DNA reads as TGTGCCAGCAGTTACGTGGGCGAGCTTGGCTACACCTTC. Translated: CASSYVGELGYTF.

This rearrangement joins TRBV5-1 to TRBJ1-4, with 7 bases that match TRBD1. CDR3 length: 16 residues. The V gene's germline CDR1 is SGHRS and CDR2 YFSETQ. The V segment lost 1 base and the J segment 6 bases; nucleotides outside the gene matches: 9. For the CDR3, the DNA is TGCGCCAGCAGCTTGCAGCCGACAGGGTCTTATGAAAAACTGTTTTTT. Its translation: CASSLQPTGSYEKLFF.

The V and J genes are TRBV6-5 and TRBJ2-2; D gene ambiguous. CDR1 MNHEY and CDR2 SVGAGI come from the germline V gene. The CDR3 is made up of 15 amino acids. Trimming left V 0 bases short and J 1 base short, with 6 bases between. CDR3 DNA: TGTGCCAGCAGTTACTCGTACGGGAACACCGGGGAGCTGTTTTTT. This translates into CASSYSYGNTGELFF.

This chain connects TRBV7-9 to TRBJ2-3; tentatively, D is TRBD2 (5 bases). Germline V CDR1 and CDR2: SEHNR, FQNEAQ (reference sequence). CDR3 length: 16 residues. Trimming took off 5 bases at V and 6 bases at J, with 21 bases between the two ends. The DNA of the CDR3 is TGTGCCAGCAGCGCTAGGGTGGGAGAAGAGGCGGATACGCAGTATTTT. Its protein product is CASSARVGEEADTQYF.

The DNA of the CDR3 is TGTGCCAGCAGCATCAAGCCGGGACAGGGGGTGAACACTGAAGCTTTCTTT. It specifies CASSIKPGQGVNTEAFF. The chain combines TRBV21-1 with TRBJ1-1; TRBD1 is the table's D call, not checked against the DNA. TRBV21-1 is an annotated pseudogene. This CDR3 spans 17 amino acids.

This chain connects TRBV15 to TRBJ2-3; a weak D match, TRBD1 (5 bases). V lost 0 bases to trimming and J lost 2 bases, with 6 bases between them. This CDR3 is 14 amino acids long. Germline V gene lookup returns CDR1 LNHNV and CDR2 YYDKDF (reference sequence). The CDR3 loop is CATSRDRVTDTQYF. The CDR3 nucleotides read TGTGCCACCAGCAGAGACAGGGTCACAGATACGCAGTATTTT.

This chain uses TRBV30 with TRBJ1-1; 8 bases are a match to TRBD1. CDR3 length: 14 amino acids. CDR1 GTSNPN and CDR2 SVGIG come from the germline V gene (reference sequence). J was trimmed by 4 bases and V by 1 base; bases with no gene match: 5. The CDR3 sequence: CAWSAHTGGTEAFF. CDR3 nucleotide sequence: TGTGCCTGGAGTGCTCATACAGGGGGCACTGAAGCTTTCTTT.

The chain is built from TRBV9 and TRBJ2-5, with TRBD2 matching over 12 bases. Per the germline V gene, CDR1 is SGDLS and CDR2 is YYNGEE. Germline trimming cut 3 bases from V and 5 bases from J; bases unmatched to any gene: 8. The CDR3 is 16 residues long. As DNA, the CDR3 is TGTGCCAGCAGCGCCTCTAGCGGGGGGGACTGGGAGACCCAGTACTTC. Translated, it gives CASSASSGGDWETQYF.

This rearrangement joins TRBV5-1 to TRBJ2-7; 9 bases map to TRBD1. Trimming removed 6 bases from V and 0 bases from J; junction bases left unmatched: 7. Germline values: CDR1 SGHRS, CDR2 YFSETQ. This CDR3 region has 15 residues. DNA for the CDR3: TGCGCCAGCACCCCCGGGACAGGGATCTCCTACGAGCAGTACTTC. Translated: CASTPGTGISYEQYF.

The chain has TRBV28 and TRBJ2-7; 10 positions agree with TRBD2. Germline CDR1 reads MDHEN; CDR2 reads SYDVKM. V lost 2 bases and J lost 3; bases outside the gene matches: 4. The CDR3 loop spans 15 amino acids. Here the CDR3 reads CASSLEREGLYEQYF. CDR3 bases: TGTGCCAGCAGTTTAGAGCGGGAGGGCCTCTACGAGCAGTACTTC.

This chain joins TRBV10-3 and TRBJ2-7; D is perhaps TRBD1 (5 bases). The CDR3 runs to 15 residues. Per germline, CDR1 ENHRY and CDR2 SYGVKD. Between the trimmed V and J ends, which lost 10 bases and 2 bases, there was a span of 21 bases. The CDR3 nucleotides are TGTGCCAGTAAAGCTACGACAGAACAGACCTACGAGCAGTACTTC. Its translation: CASKATTEQTYEQYF.

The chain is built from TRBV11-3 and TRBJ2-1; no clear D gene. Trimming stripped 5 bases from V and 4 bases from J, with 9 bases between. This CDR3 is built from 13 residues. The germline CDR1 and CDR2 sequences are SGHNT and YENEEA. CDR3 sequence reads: CASSADSYNEQFF. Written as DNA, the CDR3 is TGTGCCAGCAGCGCTGACTCTTACAATGAGCAGTTCTTC.

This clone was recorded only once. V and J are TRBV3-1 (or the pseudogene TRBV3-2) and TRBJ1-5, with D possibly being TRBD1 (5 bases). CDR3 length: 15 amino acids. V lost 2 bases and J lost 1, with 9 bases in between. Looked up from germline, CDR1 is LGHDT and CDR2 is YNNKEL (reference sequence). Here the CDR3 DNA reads TGTGCCAGCAGCCAAACGGGGGTAAGCAATCAGCCCCAGCATTTT. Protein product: CASSQTGVSNQPQHF.

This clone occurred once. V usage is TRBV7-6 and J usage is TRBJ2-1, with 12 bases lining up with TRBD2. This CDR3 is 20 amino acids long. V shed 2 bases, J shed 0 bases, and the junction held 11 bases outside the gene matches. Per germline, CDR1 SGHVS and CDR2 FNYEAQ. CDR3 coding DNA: TGTGCCAGCAGCTTAAGGGGGGGCCTAGCGGGAGGGCTCTCCTACAATGAGCAGTTCTTC. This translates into CASSLRGGLAGGLSYNEQFF.

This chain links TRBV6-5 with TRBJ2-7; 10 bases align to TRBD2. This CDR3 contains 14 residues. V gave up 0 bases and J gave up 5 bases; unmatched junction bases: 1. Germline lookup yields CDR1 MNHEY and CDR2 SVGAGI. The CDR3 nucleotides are TGTGCCAGCAGTTACTCCGGGACTAGCGACGAGCAGTACTTC. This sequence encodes CASSYSGTSDEQYF.

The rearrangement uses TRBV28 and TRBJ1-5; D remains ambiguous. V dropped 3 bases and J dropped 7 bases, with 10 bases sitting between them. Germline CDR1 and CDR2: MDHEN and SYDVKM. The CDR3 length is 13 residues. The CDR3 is CASSFGVGQPQHF. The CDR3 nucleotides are TGTGCCAGCAGTTTCGGGGTAGGCCAGCCCCAGCATTTT.

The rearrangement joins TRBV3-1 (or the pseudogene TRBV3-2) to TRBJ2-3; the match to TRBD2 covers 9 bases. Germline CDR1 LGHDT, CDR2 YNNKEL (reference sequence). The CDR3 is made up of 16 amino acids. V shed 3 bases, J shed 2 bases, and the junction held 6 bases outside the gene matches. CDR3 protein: CASSQTSGGPTDTQYF. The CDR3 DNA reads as TGTGCCAGCAGCCAGACCAGCGGGGGGCCCACAGATACGCAGTATTTT.

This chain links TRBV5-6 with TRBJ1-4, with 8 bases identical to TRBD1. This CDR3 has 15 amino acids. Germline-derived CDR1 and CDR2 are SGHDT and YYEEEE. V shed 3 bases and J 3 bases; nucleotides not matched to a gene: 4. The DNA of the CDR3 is TGTGCCAGCAGCTCGATGGGACAGGCTAATGAAAAACTGTTTTTT. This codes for CASSSMGQANEKLFF.

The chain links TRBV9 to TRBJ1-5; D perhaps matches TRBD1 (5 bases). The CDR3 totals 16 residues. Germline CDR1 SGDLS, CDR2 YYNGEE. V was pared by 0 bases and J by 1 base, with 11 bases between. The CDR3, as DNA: TGTGCCAGCAGCGTAGAAGCAGGGCCAAGCAATCAGCCCCAGCATTTT. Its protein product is CASSVEAGPSNQPQHF.